One and the same sample provided the 12 T cell receptor beta chains below, sequenced in a study of blood T cell repertoires in COVID-19. The method was immunoSEQ multiplex PCR; TCRdb's version includes in-frame clones alone and lacks a portion of them. The profile shows a few hundred thousand clones, around 88% of them singletons. Sequences were obtained from peripheral blood. The source of these receptors is a woman aged 50 to 60 with COVID-19, enrolled during active disease.

This clone has just one count. This chain joins TRBV28 and TRBJ2-7; the match to TRBD1 covers 7 bases. Germline V gene data show CDR1 as MDHEN and CDR2 as SYDVKM. The CDR3 is 14 amino acids. V shed 6 bases, J shed 0 bases, and the junction held 5 bases outside the gene matches. The CDR3 sequence is CASRGTALSYEQYF. In nucleotides, the CDR3 is TGTGCCAGCAGGGGGACAGCTCTCTCCTACGAGCAGTACTTC.

J is TRBJ1-2 and V is TRBV27; D not certain. This CDR3 has 14 residues. Germline CDR1 MNHEY, CDR2 SMNVEV (reference sequence). V lost 2 bases and J 4 bases, leaving 11 bases between the germline ends. CDR3 protein: CASSLAGSLYGYTF. CDR3 nucleotides: TGTGCCAGCAGTTTAGCCGGGTCCCTCTATGGCTACACCTTC.

The chain uses TRBV3-1 (or the pseudogene TRBV3-2) and TRBJ2-5; 9 positions match TRBD2. The CDR3 has 17 amino acids. The V and J ends lost 0 bases and 5 bases, in that order; junction bases with no gene match: 10. Germline CDR1 reads LGHDT; CDR2 reads YNNKEL (reference sequence). CDR3 residues: CASSQDVIAGAGETQYF. The CDR3 region has the DNA TGTGCCAGCAGCCAAGATGTGATAGCGGGGGCCGGGGAGACCCAGTACTTC.

This chain links TRBV7-6 with TRBJ1-1; D may be TRBD1 (5 bases). The CDR3 length is 15 residues. The V end lost 7 bases, the J end lost 7 bases, and 22 bases lay between the germline ends. Germline values: CDR1 SGHVS, CDR2 FNYEAQ. CDR3 DNA sequence: TGTGCCAGCACCGCTGGGGGGGACCTCGGGGGTGAAGCTTTCTTT. Translating gives CASTAGGDLGGEAFF.

A few counts support this clone. V usage is TRBV15 and J usage is TRBJ2-2; no clear D. V lost 5 bases and J 6 bases, leaving 10 bases between the germline ends. Germline V gene data show CDR1 as LNHNV and CDR2 as YYDKDF (reference sequence). CDR3 length: 13 amino acids. The CDR3 region has the DNA TGTGCCACCAGCGGAACAGACGCCGGGGAGCTGTTTTTT. As protein: CATSGTDAGELFF.

The rearrangement uses TRBV6-5 and TRBJ1-2; D is undetermined. Trimming pared 4 bases from V and 2 bases from J, leaving 8 bases between. Germline CDR1 MNHEY, CDR2 SVGAGI. The CDR3 length is 13 residues. CDR3 protein: CASSLGENYGYTF. The DNA of the CDR3 is TGTGCCAGCAGTTTGGGAGAGAACTATGGCTACACCTTC.

This sequence joins TRBV30 and TRBJ2-7; 10 nucleotides align to TRBD1. J gave up 1 base and V 3 bases, and 3 bases lay outside the gene matches. The length of the CDR3 is 14 residues. Looked up from germline, CDR1 is GTSNPN and CDR2 is SVGIG (reference sequence). The CDR3 DNA follows: TGTGCCTGGAGGAGACAGGGGGCTTCCTACGAGCAGTACTTC. Translated, it gives CAWRRQGASYEQYF.

The chain has TRBV6-6 and TRBJ1-5, with TRBD1 matching 8 bases. The J segment lost 5 bases and the V segment lost 3 bases, leaving 6 bases of the junction unmatched. This CDR3 is built from 15 residues. Germline assignment: CDR1 MNHNY and CDR2 SVGAGI (reference sequence). The CDR3 sequence is CASSYDRGGDQPQHF. For the CDR3, the DNA is TGTGCCAGCAGTTATGACAGGGGTGGCGATCAGCCCCAGCATTTT.

The DNA of the CDR3 is TGTGCCAGCAGCGTCTTGTCTGGGACAGCCTACGAGCAGTACTTC. Protein: CASSVLSGTAYEQYF. This rearrangement joins TRBV27 to TRBJ2-7, with TRBD1 identical over 7 bases. With 6 bases clipped from V and 2 bases from J, the junction kept 10 bases outside the gene matches. Germline V lookup: CDR1 MNHEY, CDR2 SMNVEV (reference sequence). The CDR3 consists of 15 residues.

This clone was detected once. This chain uses TRBV7-3 with TRBJ2-1; 9 bases are a match to TRBD2. The CDR3 sequence is 16 residues long. Germline trimming cut 5 bases from V and 3 bases from J; bases unmatched to any gene: 8. The germline CDR1 and CDR2 sequences are SGHTA and FQGTGA. In DNA form, the CDR3 reads TGTGCCAGCAGCGAAAAAGCGGGGGGCATCTACAATGAGCAGTTCTTC. Translated: CASSEKAGGIYNEQFF.

Concerning this clone: This may be a read error, as it is one base from a much larger clone. The sample contains more than one DNA sequence encoding this CDR3. The genes are TRBV6-5 and TRBJ1-2; 9 nucleotides agree with TRBD1. Germline assignment: CDR1 MNHEY and CDR2 SVGAGI. This CDR3 contains 14 residues. Trimming cost V 5 bases and J 0 bases; bases outside gene matches: 1. Here the CDR3 DNA reads TGTGCCAGCAGTCGGGACAGGGCTAACTATGGCTACACCTTC. Its protein is CASSRDRANYGYTF.

The V and J genes are TRBV5-1 and TRBJ1-2, with TRBD1 identical over 7 bases. V gave up 0 bases and J gave up 4 bases; unmatched junction bases: 3. Germline V lookup: CDR1 SGHRS, CDR2 YFSETQ. The CDR3 loop spans 14 amino acids. The CDR3 DNA reads TGCGCCAGCAGCTTGGCGACAGGGACCTATGGCTACACCTTC. Its translation is CASSLATGTYGYTF. The variable domain in full, with the rest retrieved from reference TRBV5-1 and TRBJ1-2, is KAGVTQTPRYLIKTRGQQVTLSCSPISGHRSVSWYQQTPGQGLQFLFEYFSETQRNKGNFPGRFSGRQFSNSRSEMNVSTLELGDSALYLCASSLATGTYGYTFGSGTRLTVV.